The 29 T cell receptor beta chains reported below all come from one sample, sequenced in a study of shared clonotypes between healthy human individuals. Generated by immunoSEQ multiplex PCR, the TCRdb table keeps only in-frame clones and is missing some. Altogether about 1.9 million clones are present, around 93% being singletons, with the ten largest covering 1.5% to 2%. Naive CD8 isolation took CD45RO-negative cells positively selected for CCR7 and excluded terminally differentiated effector memory CD45RA+ cells. Sequences were obtained from naive CD8+ T cells from PBMCs. The receptors were gathered from a young man in good health. Some clones in this sample may be carry-over from other donors' samples.

The chain has TRBV6-5 and TRBJ1-4, with TRBD1 matching over 8 bases. Trimming cost V 0 bases and J 12 bases; bases outside gene matches: 6. This CDR3 has 14 amino acids. Germline values: CDR1 MNHEY, CDR2 SVGAGI. CDR3 region: CASSYSIGQGELFF. The CDR3 DNA is TGTGCCAGCAGTTACTCGATTGGACAGGGTGAACTGTTTTTT.

This chain connects TRBV10-3 to TRBJ1-2; D is possibly TRBD1 (5 bases). The V gene's germline CDR1 is ENHRY and CDR2 SYGVKD. V was trimmed by 5 bases and J by 2 bases, leaving 18 bases between them. The CDR3 is 16 residues long. The CDR3 reads CAISNIDSEENYGYTF. The CDR3 coding sequence is TGTGCCATCAGTAACATTGACAGCGAGGAGAACTATGGCTACACCTTC.

The genes are TRBV27 and TRBJ2-7; D is possibly TRBD2 (5 bases). Trimming took 6 bases from V and 2 from J, leaving 11 bases between them. There are 13 residues in the CDR3. Looked up from germline, CDR1 is MNHEY and CDR2 is SMNVEV (reference sequence). The CDR3 sequence is CASSVGEAYEQYF. The CDR3 coding sequence is TGTGCCAGCAGCGTCGGGGAAGCCTACGAGCAGTACTTC.

The rearrangement links TRBV4-3 to TRBJ1-1; no reliable D call. V was cut by 3 bases and J by 3 bases, with 11 bases left in between. This CDR3 spans 14 amino acids. Germline V CDR1 and CDR2: LGHNA, YSLEER. CDR3 bases: TGCGCCAGCAGCCAGTCTGGTCAGGACACTGAAGCTTTCTTT. Encoded protein: CASSQSGQDTEAFF.

The V call is TRBV5-6, the J call TRBJ2-4; D is undetermined. V was trimmed by 4 bases and J by 6 bases, leaving 14 bases between them. This CDR3 comprises 14 residues. CDR1 is SGHDT, CDR2 YYEEEE, per germline. The CDR3 DNA is TGTGCCAGCAGCGCGGACGAGATCGGAAACATTCAGTACTTC. This codes for CASSADEIGNIQYF.

The rearrangement uses TRBV27 and TRBJ2-1; 7 bases map to TRBD2. Germline V CDR1 and CDR2: MNHEY, SMNVEV (reference sequence). CDR3 size: 16 residues. V lost 5 bases, J lost 2 bases, and 9 bases stayed unmatched. Here the CDR3 DNA reads TGTGCCAGCAGTACCTTGCGGGAGATAGCCTACAATGAGCAGTTCTTC. The encoded protein is CASSTLREIAYNEQFF.

J is TRBJ2-7 and V is TRBV10-2; no firm D call. Germline CDR1 and CDR2: WSHSY and SAAADI. V was clipped by 3 bases and J by 4 bases, with 10 bases between them. The length of the CDR3 is 13 residues. CDR3 protein: CASSERELYEQYF. The CDR3 DNA sequence: TGCGCCAGCAGTGAAAGGGAACTTTACGAGCAGTACTTC.

This clone is a singleton in its sample. V usage is TRBV10-3 and J usage is TRBJ2-1; 13 bases are a match to TRBD2. The CDR3 runs to 16 residues. The germline gives CDR1 ENHRY, CDR2 SYGVKD. V dropped 2 bases and J dropped 7; count of bases not matched to a gene: 5. The CDR3 protein is CAISEPLAGGRNEQFF. CDR3 bases: TGTGCCATCAGTGAGCCACTAGCGGGAGGGCGGAATGAGCAGTTCTTC.

The chain uses TRBV28 and TRBJ2-5; 8 bases map to TRBD1. The V gene's germline CDR1 is MDHEN and CDR2 SYDVKM. This CDR3 spans 14 amino acids. The ends lost 8 bases at V and 3 bases at J; junction bases unmatched: 8. Written as DNA, the CDR3 is TGTGCCAGCTGCGGACAGGGATGGGAAGAGACCCAGTACTTC. Its protein product is CASCGQGWEETQYF.

For the CDR3, the DNA is TGTGCCAGCCACCTCAGGGGGAACACTGAAGCTTTCTTT. Protein: CASHLRGNTEAFF. The V gene is TRBV2, the J gene TRBJ1-1, with D possibly matching TRBD1 (6 bases). The ends were cut back, 8 bases at V and 1 base at J, with 11 bases in the middle. CDR3 length: 13 amino acids. From germline, CDR1 is SNHLY and CDR2 FYNNEI.

CDR3 bases: TGTGCCAGCAGCTTAGCCAACAGGGGAGGTAATGGCTACACCTTC. This translates into CASSLANRGGNGYTF. This chain links TRBV7-8 with TRBJ1-2, with 7 bases lining up with TRBD1. This CDR3 contains 15 residues. The V gene end was trimmed by 0 bases and the J gene end by 6 bases; junction bases not matched to a gene: 7. Germline assignment: CDR1 SGHVS and CDR2 FQNEAQ.

The chain employs TRBV10-3 and TRBJ2-1; 12 positions match TRBD2. Per the germline V gene, CDR1 is ENHRY and CDR2 is SYGVKD. V trimming: 7 bases; J trimming: 7 bases; junction bases outside the gene matches: 8. The CDR3 consists of 15 residues. The CDR3 sequence: CAINRLAGDINEQFF. The CDR3, as DNA: TGTGCCATCAACAGACTAGCGGGAGATATTAATGAGCAGTTCTTC.

The chain employs TRBV9 and TRBJ1-2; no reliable D call. This CDR3 comprises 15 residues. The V and J ends lost 3 bases and 3 bases respectively, with 15 bases between them. Germline assignment: CDR1 SGDLS and CDR2 YYNGEE. The CDR3 DNA reads as TGTGCCAGCAGCGAGGGTATCGGAGCCTACTATGGCTACACCTTC. Its protein product is CASSEGIGAYYGYTF.

The chain combines TRBV4-3 with TRBJ2-1; no definite D call. V was shortened by 2 bases and J by 9 bases, with 11 bases between the two germline ends. The CDR3 sequence is 13 residues long. From germline, CDR1 is LGHNA and CDR2 YSLEER. Written as DNA, the CDR3 is TGCGCCAGCAGCCAACGAGGTCAGAGTGAGCAGTTCTTC. This codes for CASSQRGQSEQFF.

The chain joins TRBV7-9 to TRBJ1-1, with TRBD1 matching 7 bases. Trimming removed 3 bases from V and 1 base from J; junction bases left unmatched: 14. The CDR3 runs 18 residues. Looked up from germline, CDR1 is SEHNR and CDR2 is FQNEAQ (reference sequence). CDR3 sequence reads: CASSFFPGGPRGNTEAFF. Written as DNA, the CDR3 is TGTGCCAGCAGCTTTTTCCCAGGGGGACCTAGGGGGAACACTGAAGCTTTCTTT.

The V gene is TRBV7-9, the J gene TRBJ1-1; D is perhaps TRBD1 (5 bases). The CDR3 is 15 residues long. V lost 5 bases and J 4 bases, leaving 17 bases between the germline ends. Germline CDR1 SEHNR, CDR2 FQNEAQ (reference sequence). In DNA, the CDR3 is TGTGCCAGCAGCCCGAGCGGGGGGGTGAGCACTGAAGCTTTCTTT. Protein product: CASSPSGGVSTEAFF. The complete variable domain, with remaining parts taken from reference TRBV7-9 and TRBJ1-1, reads DTGVSQNPRHKITKRGQNVTFRCDPISEHNRLYWYRQTLGQGPEFLTYFQNEAQLEKSRLLSDRFSAERPKGSFSTLEIQRTEQGDSAMYLCASSPSGGVSTEAFFGQGTRLTVV.

This chain uses TRBV13 with TRBJ2-7, with D tentatively TRBD2 (5 bases). CDR1 and CDR2 from the germline V gene are PRHDT and FYEKMQ (reference sequence). With 4 bases removed from V and 5 bases from J, the gap between germline ends came to 18 bases. CDR3 length: 15 residues. DNA of the CDR3: TGTGCCAGCAGCTCCGGTACGGCTAGCCAACACGAGCAGTACTTC. It encodes CASSSGTASQHEQYF.

The chain joins TRBV27 to TRBJ1-5; D is ambiguous. Germline loops: CDR1 MNHEY, CDR2 SMNVEV (reference sequence). Trimming left V 2 bases short and J 0 bases short, with 11 bases between. The CDR3 is 16 amino acids. The CDR3 is CASSLRFGVSNQPQHF. In DNA, the CDR3 is TGTGCCAGCAGTTTAAGATTTGGGGTTAGCAATCAGCCCCAGCATTTT.

The chain uses TRBV6-1 and TRBJ1-1; 8 nucleotides align to TRBD1. The germline gives CDR1 MNHNS, CDR2 SASEGT. Germline trimming cut 6 bases from V and 7 bases from J; bases unmatched to any gene: 7. This CDR3 spans 13 amino acids. The CDR3 DNA reads TGTGCCAGCAGATTGACAGGGGCGGGTGAAGCTTTCTTT. Protein: CASRLTGAGEAFF.

This clone was picked up one time. This same CDR3 is encoded by further DNA sequences in the sample. The rearrangement uses TRBV27 and TRBJ2-1; D not certain. The CDR3 spans 12 residues. V was pared by 3 bases and J by 7 bases, with 7 bases between. Looked up from germline, CDR1 is MNHEY and CDR2 is SMNVEV (reference sequence). CDR3 amino acids: CASSFPNNEQFF. CDR3 DNA: TGTGCCAGCAGTTTCCCTAATAATGAGCAGTTCTTC.

A remark on this clone: In the same sample, other DNA sequences code for this CDR3. This chain uses TRBV27 with TRBJ2-7; no firm D call. In germline, CDR1 is MNHEY, CDR2 SMNVEV (reference sequence). CDR3 length: 14 amino acids. Trimming cost V 5 bases and J 2 bases, with 13 bases left between them. The CDR3 here is CASSSGRKAYEQYF. In DNA form, the CDR3 reads TGTGCCAGCAGTAGTGGCAGGAAAGCCTACGAGCAGTACTTC.

The rearrangement links TRBV27 to TRBJ2-3, with TRBD2 matching over 11 bases. There are 16 residues in the CDR3. The germline V gene encodes CDR1 MNHEY and CDR2 SMNVEV (reference sequence). The junction had 8 bases not matched to a gene; V was cut back by 6 bases and J by 3 bases. This chain's CDR3 is CASRLTGLAVTDTQYF. The CDR3 DNA reads TGTGCCAGCAGGCTCACGGGACTAGCGGTGACAGATACGCAGTATTTT.

V gene TRBV9 combines with J gene TRBJ1-4; 7 positions agree with TRBD1. The germline V gene has CDR1 SGDLS and CDR2 YYNGEE. V dropped 0 bases and J dropped 7; count of bases not matched to a gene: 6. This CDR3 has 15 residues. In nucleotides, the CDR3 is TGTGCCAGCAGCGTAGGGCAGGGGGGAGGTGAAAAACTGTTTTTT. Its translation is CASSVGQGGGEKLFF.

The chain employs TRBV6-6 and TRBJ2-5, with D uncertain. Germline CDR1 is MNHNY and CDR2 is SVGAGI (reference sequence). The V gene lost 0 bases and the J gene lost 3 bases, with 8 bases spanning the gap. The CDR3 spans 14 residues. CDR3 sequence (DNA): TGTGCCAGCAGTTACTCGGGGTTTGAAGAGACCCAGTACTTC. Amino acids: CASSYSGFEETQYF.

The genes are TRBV5-1 and TRBJ1-6; D is unresolved. This CDR3 has 15 amino acids. Germline V gene data show CDR1 as SGHRS and CDR2 as YFSETQ. Trimming left V 0 bases short and J 10 bases short, with 14 bases between. The CDR3 DNA is TGCGCCAGCAGCTTGGCAGAGTCTTCCGACTCACCCCTCCACTTT. This gives the protein CASSLAESSDSPLHF.

The CDR3 region has the DNA TGCGCCAGCAGCCAATATCATAGCGGGGGAGGAAGGGATACGCAGTATTTT. Translating gives CASSQYHSGGGRDTQYF. The rearrangement uses TRBV4-1 and TRBJ2-3; 9 bases line up with TRBD2. Looked up from germline, CDR1 is MGHRA and CDR2 is YSYEKL. The CDR3 has 17 amino acids. Trimming took 2 bases from V and 6 from J; bases not matched to a gene: 12.

The chain combines TRBV7-9 with TRBJ2-7; 8 positions agree with TRBD1. Trimming cost V 4 bases and J 2 bases; bases outside gene matches: 4. Germline-derived CDR1 and CDR2 are SEHNR and FQNEAQ (reference sequence). The CDR3 sequence is 14 residues long. The DNA for the CDR3 is TGTGCCAGCAGCTGGACAGGGATAGCCTACGAGCAGTACTTC. It translates to CASSWTGIAYEQYF.

The chain couples TRBV6-6 to TRBJ1-5; D unresolved. V shed 5 bases and J shed 7 bases, with 12 bases lying between them. The CDR3 length is 13 residues. Germline CDR1 and CDR2: MNHNY and SVGAGI (reference sequence). CDR3: CASSPGLTQPQHF. The CDR3 coding sequence is TGTGCCAGCAGTCCCGGGCTGACCCAGCCCCAGCATTTT.

The rearrangement joins TRBV9 to TRBJ2-1; D is uncertain. The CDR3 contains 11 residues. Germline V lookup: CDR1 SGDLS, CDR2 YYNGEE. V was clipped by 0 bases and J by 9 bases, with 4 bases between them. The CDR3 is CASSVVGEQFF. CDR3 bases: TGTGCCAGCAGCGTAGTAGGTGAGCAGTTCTTC.